This is a list of T cell receptor beta chains from one sample in a study of STAT3 mutations in large granular lymphocyte leukemia. The method was immunoSEQ multiplex PCR; TCRdb's version includes in-frame clones alone and lacks a portion of them. This table holds about 42,000 clones, around 80% found once. The sequenced material came from PBMCs. The receptor set was obtained from a human donor with T large granular lymphocyte leukemia. Some clones in this sample may be carry-over from other donors' samples. CDR3s include the opening cysteine and the closing phenylalanine or tryptophan. A D gene is named only where the DNA matches it firmly. Clone size, where shown, is once, few, many, or a class for clones that have expanded.

clone size,V gene,J gene,D gene,CDR3 protein,CDR3 DNA
.,TRBV4-1,TRBJ1-1,.,CASSLGGGWNTEAFF,TGCGCCAGCAGTTTAGGGGGGGGATGGAACACTGAAGCTTTCTTT
.,TRBV6-6,TRBJ1-3,.,CASSSLGGNTIYF,TGTGCCAGCAGCTCCCTGGGGGGGAACACCATATATTTT
.,TRBV7-9,TRBJ1-4,.,CASSLAQGVLFF,TGTGCCAGCAGCTTAGCTCAAGGAGTACTGTTTTTT
few,TRBV5-4,TRBJ2-6,.,CASSLGTRPGANVLTF,TGTGCCAGCAGCTTGGGAACCCGCCCTGGGGCCAACGTCCTGACTTTC
.,TRBV5-6,TRBJ1-4,.,CASTWGSTNEKLFF,TGTGCCAGCACCTGGGGGTCTACTAATGAAAAACTGTTTTTT
.,TRBV28,TRBJ2-7,.,CASSLRLREQYF,TGTGCCAGCAGTTTGAGGCTACGCGAGCAGTACTTC
.,TRBV5-1,TRBJ2-3,.,CASSLSVSGISSTDTQYF,TGCGCCAGCAGCTTATCGGTGAGCGGAATATCAAGCACAGATACGCAGTATTTT
.,TRBV7-9,TRBJ1-4,TRBD1,CASSLPTGVDEKLFF,TGTGCCAGCAGCCTCCCGACAGGGGTGGATGAAAAACTGTTTTTT
.,TRBV7-9,TRBJ2-5,.,CASSLSGGSQETQYF,TGTGCCAGCAGCTTATCTGGAGGGAGCCAAGAGACCCAGTACTTC
few,TRBV7-6,TRBJ2-7,.,CASSLAVQTYEQYF,TGTGCCAGCAGCTTAGCAGTCCAAACCTACGAGCAGTACTTC
.,TRBV5-1,TRBJ2-5,TRBD2,CATKTSGGPLETQYF,TGCGCCACCAAGACTAGCGGGGGGCCCTTAGAGACCCAGTACTTC
.,TRBV27,TRBJ2-1,.,CGARGKQFF,TGCGGGGCGAGGGGTAAGCAGTTCTTC
.,TRBV4-2,TRBJ1-2,.,CASSQGWYGYTF,TGTGCCAGCAGCCAAGGATGGTATGGCTACACCTTC
.,TRBV10-1,TRBJ2-5,.,CASGGLSQETQYF,TGCGCCTCTGGGGGTCTTTCCCAAGAGACCCAGTACTTC
.,TRBV14,TRBJ2-5,TRBD1,CASSQGQGYRQETQYF,TGTGCCAGCAGCCAAGGACAGGGGTATCGTCAAGAGACCCAGTACTTC
.,TRBV6-5,TRBJ2-2,.,CASRTGVANTGELFF,TGTGCCAGCAGGACGGGGGTCGCGAACACCGGGGAGCTGTTTTTT
few,TRBV4-1,TRBJ1-5,.,CASSQDATSNQPQHF,TGCGCCAGCAGCCAAGACGCCACTAGCAATCAGCCCCAGCATTTT
.,TRBV27,TRBJ2-2,TRBD2,CASTLRGLAGAYTGELFF,TGTGCCAGCACCTTAAGGGGACTAGCGGGGGCATACACCGGGGAGCTGTTTTTT
once,TRBV4-3,TRBJ2-1,.,CASSQSSEPYNEQFF,TGCGCCAGCAGCCAGTCGAGTGAGCCCTACAATGAGCAGTTCTTC
.,TRBV5-1,TRBJ1-6,.,CASSLADNSPLHF,TGCGCCAGCAGCTTGGCGGACAATTCACCCCTCCACTTT
.,TRBV5-1,TRBJ2-5,TRBD1,CASSLERTGVETQYF,TGCGCCAGCAGCTTGGAGCGGACAGGGGTAGAGACCCAGTACTTC
.,TRBV28,TRBJ1-1,.,CASSREGRAAFF,TGTGCCAGCAGCCGGGAGGGGCGAGCAGCTTTCTTT
.,TRBV5-1,TRBJ2-5,.,CASSLGGTGETQYF,TGCGCCAGCAGCTTGGGGGGGACTGGAGAGACCCAGTACTTC
.,TRBV28,TRBJ1-6,.,CASSPPQVLYNSPLHF,TGTGCCAGCAGTCCTCCACAGGTCCTCTATAATTCACCCCTCCACTTT
.,TRBV5-8,TRBJ2-2,.,CASSGFDFLRRNTGELFF,TGTGCCAGCAGCGGATTCGACTTCCTTAGAAGAAACACCGGGGAGCTGTTTTTT
.,TRBV6-5,TRBJ2-4,.,CASRLSKVAKNIQYF,TGTGCCAGCAGGCTATCTAAAGTGGCCAAAAACATTCAGTACTTC
once,TRBV27,TRBJ2-1,.,CASSLGAGSYNEQFF,TGTGCCAGCAGTTTAGGAGCCGGATCCTACAATGAGCAGTTCTTC
.,TRBV19,TRBJ1-1,.,CASSIIPREGHYTEAFF,TGTGCCAGTAGTATTATCCCCCGTGAGGGGCATTACACTGAAGCTTTCTTT
.,TRBV2,TRBJ1-1,TRBD1,CASAQGGYTEAFF,TGTGCCAGCGCACAGGGGGGATACACTGAAGCTTTCTTT
.,TRBV30,TRBJ2-2,TRBD1,CAYPRTGLNGELFF,TGTGCCTACCCCCGGACAGGGCTAAACGGGGAGCTGTTTTTT
.,TRBV2,TRBJ1-5,.,CASRQGTASQPQHF,TGTGCCAGCAGACAAGGGACGGCCAGCCAGCCCCAGCATTTT
.,TRBV5-8,TRBJ1-4,.,CASTEEAADEKLFF,TGTGCCAGCACCGAGGAGGCCGCAGATGAAAAACTGTTTTTT
.,TRBV27,TRBJ2-5,TRBD2,CASSLFLAGGPETQYF,TGTGCCAGCAGTTTATTCCTAGCGGGGGGCCCAGAGACCCAGTACTTC
.,TRBV9,TRBJ1-6,.,CASSVDDRRAPLHF,TGTGCCAGCAGCGTAGACGACCGGAGGGCACCCCTCCACTTT
.,TRBV21-1,TRBJ2-7,.,CASSRCSYEQYF,TGTGCCAGCAGCAGGTGCTCCTACGAGCAGTACTTC
.,TRBV28,TRBJ1-2,.,CASSSPQSYGYTF,TGTGCCAGCAGTTCCCCACAGTCCTATGGCTACACCTTC
.,TRBV5-4,TRBJ2-3,TRBD2,CASSPEAGEVADTQYF,TGTGCCAGCAGCCCCGAAGCGGGGGAAGTTGCAGATACGCAGTATTTT
few,TRBV14,TRBJ2-1,TRBD1,CASSRTIQGVYNEQFF,TGTGCCAGCAGCCGAACCATCCAGGGGGTCTACAATGAGCAGTTCTTC
few,TRBV9,TRBJ2-3,TRBD1,CASSGQGTGTDTQYF,TGTGCCAGCAGCGGACAGGGGACGGGCACAGATACGCAGTATTTT
.,TRBV7-9,TRBJ1-1,.,CASSGRGWYPEAFF,TGTGCCAGCAGCGGCAGGGGATGGTACCCTGAAGCTTTCTTT
.,TRBV5-1,TRBJ1-1,.,CASSLEANTEAFF,TGCGCCAGCAGCTTGGAGGCGAACACTGAAGCTTTCTTT
.,TRBV28,TRBJ1-1,.,CASTEGTLNTEAFF,TGTGCCAGCACAGAGGGGACATTGAACACTGAAGCTTTCTTT
.,TRBV1,TRBJ2-1,.,CTSSQYLNEQFF,TGCACCAGCAGCCAATACCTCAATGAGCAGTTCTTC
.,TRBV5-5,TRBJ1-4,TRBD1,CASSNRQGTTNEKLFF,TGTGCCAGCAGCAACAGACAGGGTACAACTAATGAAAAACTGTTTTTT
.,TRBV7-7,TRBJ1-1,.,CASSLDQNTEAFF,TGTGCCAGCAGCTTAGATCAGAACACTGAAGCTTTCTTT